The rows below give T cell receptor beta chains drawn from one sample of a study of T cells in tumors after PD-1 blockade. Produced via immunoSEQ multiplex PCR; TCRdb's table is partial and in-frame only. The sample lists about 3,800 clones; around three fifths were seen once. The sample consisted of tumor tissue, taken after anti-PD-1 treatment. The receptors were sampled from a human donor with cutaneous squamous cell carcinoma. CDR3s include the opening cysteine and the closing phenylalanine or tryptophan. Each record gives: V gene, J gene, D gene, clone size, CDR3 DNA, CDR3 protein. A D gene is named only where the DNA matches it firmly. Only part of the rows carry a size: once, few, many, or a class if the clone is expanded.

V gene: TRBV2
J gene: TRBJ2-7
D gene: .
clone size: .
CDR3 DNA: TGTGCCAGCAGTCCCCTGTACGAGCAGTACTTC
CDR3 protein: CASSPLYEQYF

V gene: TRBV9
J gene: TRBJ1-2
D gene: .
clone size: .
CDR3 DNA: TGTGCCAGCAGCGTAGCGGACAGCCCCTATGGCTACACCTTC
CDR3 protein: CASSVADSPYGYTF

V gene: TRBV29-1
J gene: TRBJ2-3
D gene: .
clone size: .
CDR3 DNA: TGCAGCGTTGAGGGGAGTGAATGGGGGCTCACAGATACGCAGTATTTT
CDR3 protein: CSVEGSEWGLTDTQYF

V gene: TRBV10-3
J gene: TRBJ1-6
D gene: .
clone size: medium-sized
CDR3 DNA: TGTGCCATCAGTGCTTGGATGGGTAATTCACCCCTCCACTTT
CDR3 protein: CAISAWMGNSPLHF

V gene: TRBV13
J gene: TRBJ2-7
D gene: .
clone size: hyperexpanded
CDR3 DNA: TGTGCCAGCAGCTGGGGGGGGCTGTACGAGCAGTACTTC
CDR3 protein: CASSWGGLYEQYF

V gene: TRBV6-5
J gene: TRBJ2-2
D gene: .
clone size: .
CDR3 DNA: TGTGCCAGCAGCGGTACGAACACCGGGGAGCTGTTTTTT
CDR3 protein: CASSGTNTGELFF

V gene: TRBV19
J gene: TRBJ1-6
D gene: .
clone size: .
CDR3 DNA: TGTGCCAGTACCACCTACCCAGGGTTCCATTCACCCCTCCACTTT
CDR3 protein: CASTTYPGFHSPLHF

V gene: TRBV30
J gene: TRBJ1-2
D gene: .
clone size: .
CDR3 DNA: TGTGCCTGGGCTCGACAGGCGAACTATGGCTACACCTTC
CDR3 protein: CAWARQANYGYTF

V gene: TRBV7-3
J gene: TRBJ2-3
D gene: .
clone size: .
CDR3 DNA: TGTGCCAGCAGCTTAAGCGGGGCTGATACGCAGTATTTT
CDR3 protein: CASSLSGADTQYF

V gene: TRBV18
J gene: TRBJ1-3
D gene: .
clone size: few
CDR3 DNA: TGTGCCAGCTCCCCACCCCCAGGGACGAACTCTGGAAACACCATATATTTT
CDR3 protein: CASSPPPGTNSGNTIYF

V gene: TRBV7-9
J gene: TRBJ2-7
D gene: TRBD1
clone size: .
CDR3 DNA: TGTGCCAGCAGCTTCCAGGGGGCTCACGAGCAGTACTTC
CDR3 protein: CASSFQGAHEQYF

V gene: TRBV12-3/TRBV12-4
J gene: TRBJ2-2
D gene: .
clone size: .
CDR3 DNA: TGTGCCAGCAGTCAAACTAGCCCCGGGGAGCTGTTTTTT
CDR3 protein: CASSQTSPGELFF

V gene: TRBV27
J gene: TRBJ1-5
D gene: .
clone size: .
CDR3 DNA: TGTGCCAGCCCAAAGACCCTCCAAACCGGTTCACATCAGCCCCAGCATTTT
CDR3 protein: CASPKTLQTGSHQPQHF